Following are 7 T cell receptor beta chains from one sample sequenced in a study of T-cell reconstitution after alpha-beta-depleted transplantation in children. Using unique molecular identifiers, the investigators prepared the TCRbeta library. TCRdb re-called the PCR reads through MiXCR, storing one row per CDR3 protein. The table lists almost 500,000 distinct CDR3 sequences, around 13% of them singletons, with over 5.5% in the top ten. The source was PBMCs from the stem cell graft donor, collected from the stem cell graft. These receptor sequences come from a human donor who donated a stem cell graft to a child with combined immunodeficiency.

The chain has TRBV15 and TRBJ2-5; D is unclear. The CDR3 is 15 amino acids. Trimming shortened V by 5 bases and J by 1 base, and 14 bases separated the two germline ends. The germline V gene encodes CDR1 LNHNV and CDR2 YYDKDF (reference sequence). The CDR3 spells CATSGHRTVQETQYF. DNA for the CDR3: TGTGCCACCAGCGGTCACAGAACCGTCCAAGAGACCCAGTACTTC.

The table lists this clonotype with many counts. The chain carries TRBV12-3 or TRBV12-4 and TRBJ2-7; maybe TRBD2 (6 bases). Trimming removed 3 bases from V and 3 bases from J, with 12 bases in between. There are 14 residues in the CDR3. The CDR3 spells CASSFRQGLYEQYF. CDR3 in DNA: TGTGCCAGCAGTTTCAGGCAGGGACTCTACGAGCAGTACTTC.

In this sample, this clonotype turned up a few times. The chain recombines TRBV7-2 with TRBJ2-7; 7 bases line up with TRBD2. V was pared by 2 bases and J by 0 bases, with 10 bases of the junction left unmatched. Germline values: CDR1 SGHTA, CDR2 FQGNSA. CDR3 size: 17 residues. Here the CDR3 reads CASSLKLAAIFSYEQYF. CDR3 sequence (DNA): TGTGCCAGCAGCTTAAAGCTAGCGGCTATATTCTCCTACGAGCAGTACTTC.

This clonotype was counted ten times or more. This chain connects TRBV6-5 to TRBJ2-5; no clear D gene. Germline lookup yields CDR1 MNHEY and CDR2 SVGAGI. This CDR3 region has 15 residues. The V and J ends lost 1 base and 0 bases respectively, with 9 bases between them. The CDR3 nucleotides read TGTGCCAGCAGTTACTTCCAGCGAGACCAAGAGACCCAGTACTTC. Translation gives CASSYFQRDQETQYF.

This clonotype was counted only a few times. This sequence joins TRBV7-8 and TRBJ2-5, with 10 nucleotides matching TRBD2. This CDR3 comprises 18 residues. Germline V lookup: CDR1 SGHVS, CDR2 FQNEAQ. The trim removed 6 bases at V and 0 bases at J, leaving 13 bases unmatched. The CDR3 here is CASRTGTSVSGYQETQYF. The DNA of the CDR3 is TGTGCCAGCAGGACCGGGACTAGCGTTTCTGGCTACCAAGAGACCCAGTACTTC.

This clonotype was detected only a few times. The chain carries TRBV6-1 and TRBJ2-5; 10 positions agree with TRBD1. The germline V gene has CDR1 MNHNS and CDR2 SASEGT. J gave up 4 bases and V 0 bases, and 2 bases lay outside the gene matches. CDR3 size: 15 residues. This CDR3 reads CASSEAGDRGETQYF. The CDR3 nucleotides read TGTGCCAGCAGTGAAGCGGGGGACAGGGGAGAGACCCAGTACTTC.

The rearrangement uses TRBV3-1 and TRBJ2-7, with 10 bases that match TRBD2. The CDR3 length is 17 residues. Germline loops: CDR1 LGHDT, CDR2 YNNKEL (reference sequence). Germline trimming cut 0 bases from V and 4 bases from J; bases unmatched to any gene: 9. CDR3 nucleotide sequence: TGTGCCAGCAGCCAAGAGAGGGCTAGCGGGAGCCCGTACGAGCAGTACTTC. Its protein product is CASSQERASGSPYEQYF.